A single sample is the source of the 19 T cell receptor beta chains below, sequenced in a study of shared clonotypes between healthy human individuals. The repertoire was sequenced with immunoSEQ multiplex PCR; TCRdb's copy has only in-frame clones and lacks some. The table includes roughly 2 million clones, about 95% detected once. Sequences were obtained from naive CD4+ T cells sorted from blood. The subset was: CD45RA+ positively selected. These receptors were collected from a man younger than 30 in good health.

V and J are TRBV5-6 and TRBJ2-3; D remains unclear. V lost 4 bases and J 0 bases, leaving 18 bases between the germline ends. From germline, CDR1 is SGHDT and CDR2 YYEEEE. The CDR3 is made up of 17 amino acids. CDR3 protein: CASSPKGWQTSTDTQYF. The CDR3 region has the DNA TGTGCCAGCAGCCCAAAGGGCTGGCAGACTAGCACAGATACGCAGTATTTT.

The rearrangement links TRBV5-4 to TRBJ2-7; D uncertain. V lost 0 bases and J lost 4, with 11 bases in between. From germline, CDR1 is SGHNT and CDR2 YYREEE (reference sequence). This CDR3 has 14 amino acids. As DNA, the CDR3 is TGTGCCAGCAGCTTGGCAGGTCTCCTTTACGAGCAGTACTTC. Protein product: CASSLAGLLYEQYF.

Notes on this clone: A single base separates this from a much larger clone, so it may be a read error. Other nucleotide sequences from this sample produce the same CDR3. The V gene is TRBV30, the J gene TRBJ1-1; D is ambiguous. CDR1 is GTSNPN, CDR2 SVGIG, per germline (reference sequence). The CDR3 covers 13 residues. Trimming shortened V by 4 bases and J by 5 bases, and 14 bases separated the two germline ends. The CDR3 coding sequence is TGTGCCTGGATTGGGCAGCCGGGGACTGAAGCTTTCTTT. Protein: CAWIGQPGTEAFF.

This chain connects TRBV20-1 to TRBJ2-3; D not resolved. Trimming pared 6 bases from V and 6 bases from J, leaving 10 bases between. CDR1 is DFQATT and CDR2 is SNEGSKA in the germline V gene (reference sequence). There are 11 residues in the CDR3. This CDR3 is CSAIPSDTQYF. The CDR3, as DNA: TGCAGTGCGATTCCGAGCGATACGCAGTATTTT.

The CDR3 nucleotides are TGTGCCAGCAGCCCACCGACCCGGACAGGGGGCATGAACACTGAAGCTTTCTTT. Translation: CASSPPTRTGGMNTEAFF. The chain employs TRBV4-2 and TRBJ1-1; 11 nucleotides match TRBD1. This CDR3 has 18 amino acids. Germline loops: CDR1 LGHNA, CDR2 YNFKEQ. V lost 4 bases and J lost 0; bases outside the gene matches: 10.

This sequence joins TRBV2 and TRBJ2-1, with 7 bases fitting TRBD2. Germline-derived CDR1 and CDR2 are SNHLY and FYNNEI. V shed 6 bases, J shed 9 bases, and the junction held 5 bases outside the gene matches. The CDR3 is 12 residues long. The CDR3 nucleotides are TGTGCCAGCAGGACTAGCTCCTCTGAGCAGTTCTTC. Protein product: CASRTSSSEQFF. Drawing the rest from reference TRBV2 and TRBJ2-1, the complete variable domain is EPEVTQTPSHQVTQMGQEVILRCVPISNHLYFYWYRQILGQKVEFLVSFYNNEISEKSEIFDDQFSVERPDGSNFTLKIRSTKLEDSAMYFCASRTSSSEQFFGPGTRLTVL.

The CDR3 here is CASSLSTSDTGELFF. The CDR3, as DNA: TGCGCCAGCAGCTTGTCAACTAGCGACACCGGGGAGCTGTTTTTT. The chain couples TRBV5-1 to TRBJ2-2; 7 nucleotides align to TRBD2. The CDR3 spans 15 residues. The germline CDR1 and CDR2 sequences are SGHRS and YFSETQ. With 1 base clipped from V and 3 bases from J, the junction kept 3 bases outside the gene matches.

This rearrangement joins TRBV5-1 to TRBJ2-3, with D possibly being TRBD2 (6 bases). The CDR3 runs 15 residues. Germline lookup yields CDR1 SGHRS and CDR2 YFSETQ. V lost 5 bases, J lost 1 base, and 14 bases lay in between. Here the CDR3 DNA reads TGCGCCAGCAGTTTACTAGCTCCAGGCACAGATACGCAGTATTTT. Its translation: CASSLLAPGTDTQYF.

This clone was found once. The J gene is TRBJ2-7, the V gene TRBV28; 9 bases agree with TRBD1. V lost 6 bases, J lost 2 bases, and 5 bases stayed unmatched. The CDR3 is made up of 14 amino acids. In germline, CDR1 is MDHEN, CDR2 SYDVKM. The CDR3 loop reads CASSEQGAAYEQYF. For the CDR3, the DNA is TGTGCCAGCAGCGAACAGGGGGCGGCCTACGAGCAGTACTTC.

This rearrangement joins TRBV6-1 to TRBJ2-7; D uncertain. CDR1 MNHNS and CDR2 SASEGT come from the germline V gene. V lost 1 base and J lost 0, with 10 bases in between. The CDR3 loop spans 15 amino acids. For the CDR3, the DNA is TGTGCCAGCAGTGAAGGCACCCGGTACTCCTACGAGCAGTACTTC. It specifies CASSEGTRYSYEQYF.

The gene calls are TRBV6-4 and TRBJ1-2; D not certain. Per the germline V gene, CDR1 is MRHNA and CDR2 is SNTAGT. The length of the CDR3 is 15 residues. Trimming left V 0 bases short and J 14 bases short, with 22 bases between. CDR3 sequence (DNA): TGTGCCAGCAGTGACTCGGGAGTGTTTTCTATGGCTAAGACCTTC. It encodes CASSDSGVFSMAKTF.

The chain is built from TRBV27 and TRBJ1-5, with 7 bases identical to TRBD1. CDR1 and CDR2 (germline): MNHEY, SMNVEV (reference sequence). The CDR3 has 14 residues. The ends lost 5 bases at V and 3 bases at J; junction bases unmatched: 4. The CDR3 DNA sequence: TGTGCCAGCAGTGAACAGGGGCCCAATCAGCCCCAGCATTTT. Translated, it gives CASSEQGPNQPQHF.

This clone was seen only a few times. The chain joins TRBV19 to TRBJ1-5; a weak D match, TRBD1 (6 bases). This CDR3 spans 16 amino acids. CDR1 and CDR2 from the germline V gene are LNHDA and SQIVND (reference sequence). V was clipped by 7 bases and J by 0 bases, with 16 bases between them. In nucleotides, the CDR3 is TGTGCCAGTACTCCAACAGGGATTTATAGCAATCAGCCCCAGCATTTT. This gives the protein CASTPTGIYSNQPQHF.

V is TRBV5-6 and J is TRBJ1-6, with 8 bases identical to TRBD1. The J segment lost 3 bases and the V segment lost 1 base, leaving 6 bases of the junction unmatched. The CDR3 is 17 residues long. Germline V gene sequence: CDR1 SGHDT, CDR2 YYEEEE. The CDR3 DNA reads TGTGCCAGCAGCTTGAGGACAGGGAACGTCTATAATTCACCCCTCCACTTT. Translation: CASSLRTGNVYNSPLHF.

The chain joins TRBV5-1 to TRBJ1-6; 8 bases map to TRBD1. V shed 4 bases, J shed 9 bases, and the junction held 6 bases outside the gene matches. The CDR3 spans 14 residues. CDR1 is SGHRS, CDR2 YFSETQ, per germline. The CDR3 reads CASSTRGRSSPLHF. CDR3 DNA: TGCGCCAGCAGCACCAGGGGGCGAAGTTCACCCCTCCACTTT.

The chain recombines TRBV9 with TRBJ2-3; 8 positions agree with TRBD2. The CDR3 sequence is 15 residues long. Germline-derived CDR1 and CDR2 are SGDLS and YYNGEE. Unmatched junction bases numbered 8, after V lost 2 bases and J lost 6 bases. In DNA, the CDR3 is TGTGCCAGCAGCGTGGGACTAGTAGGGACGGATACGCAGTATTTT. Protein sequence: CASSVGLVGTDTQYF. The entire variable domain, with the rest obtained from reference TRBV9 and TRBJ2-3, is as follows: DSGVTQTPKHLITATGQRVTLRCSPRSGDLSVYWYQQSLDQGLQFLIQYYNGEERAKGNILERFSAQQFPDLHSELNLSSLELGDSALYFCASSVGLVGTDTQYFGPGTRLTVL.

This chain connects TRBV5-1 to TRBJ1-1; D may be TRBD1 (6 bases). V lost 4 bases to trimming and J lost 7 bases, with 14 bases between them. The germline gives CDR1 SGHRS, CDR2 YFSETQ. The CDR3 runs 13 residues. CDR3 amino acids: CASSQTGTLEAFF. The CDR3 nucleotides are TGCGCCAGCAGCCAGACAGGAACCCTTGAAGCTTTCTTT.

This chain connects TRBV14 to TRBJ2-7; tentatively, D is TRBD2 (5 bases). Deletions cut 0 bases from V and 9 bases from J, with 6 bases between. CDR1 and CDR2 (germline): SGHDN, FVKESK. This CDR3 is built from 11 residues. This CDR3 reads CASSQEEVQYF. The DNA for the CDR3 is TGTGCCAGCAGCCAAGAGGAGGTGCAGTACTTC.

V gene TRBV18 combines with J gene TRBJ2-1; 12 bases are a match to TRBD2. From germline, CDR1 is KGHSH and CDR2 LQKENI. This CDR3 region has 16 residues. The V segment lost 4 bases and the J segment 0 bases; nucleotides outside the gene matches: 1. Here the CDR3 reads CASSLTSGSSYNEQFF. The DNA for the CDR3 is TGTGCCAGCTCACTGACTAGCGGGAGCTCCTACAATGAGCAGTTCTTC.